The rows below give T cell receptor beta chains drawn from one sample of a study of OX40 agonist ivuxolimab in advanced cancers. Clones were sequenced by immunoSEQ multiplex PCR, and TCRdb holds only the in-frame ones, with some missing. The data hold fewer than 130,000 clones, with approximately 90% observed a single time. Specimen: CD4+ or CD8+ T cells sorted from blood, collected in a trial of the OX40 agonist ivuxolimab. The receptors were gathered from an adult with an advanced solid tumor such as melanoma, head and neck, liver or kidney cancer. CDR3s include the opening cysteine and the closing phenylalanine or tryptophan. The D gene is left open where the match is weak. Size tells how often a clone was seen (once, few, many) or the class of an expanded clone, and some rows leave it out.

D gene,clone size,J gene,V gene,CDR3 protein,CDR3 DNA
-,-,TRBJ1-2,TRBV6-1,CASSWGGYGYTF,TGTGCCAGCAGTTGGGGGGGCTATGGCTACACCTTC
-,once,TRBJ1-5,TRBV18,CASSPMQGGQPQHF,TGTGCCAGCTCACCGATGCAGGGAGGACAGCCCCAGCATTTT
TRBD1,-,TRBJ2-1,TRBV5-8,CASSFWQGAVKEQFF,TGTGCCAGCAGCTTTTGGCAGGGGGCAGTAAAGGAGCAGTTCTTC
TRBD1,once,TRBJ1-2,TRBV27,CASRKDRGYGYTF,TGTGCCAGCAGGAAGGACAGGGGGTATGGCTACACCTTC
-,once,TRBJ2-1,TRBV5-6,CASSWDPWRGDRYNEQFF,TGTGCCAGCAGTTGGGACCCATGGAGGGGGGATCGCTACAATGAGCAGTTCTTC
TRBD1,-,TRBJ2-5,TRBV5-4,CASSTGTERETQYF,TGTGCCAGCAGCACCGGGACAGAGCGAGAGACCCAGTACTTC
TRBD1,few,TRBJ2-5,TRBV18,CASSLSGDRGLGQYF,TGTGCCAGCTCACTCTCCGGGGACAGGGGCCTTGGCCAGTACTTC
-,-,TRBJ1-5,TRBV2,CAGRESSNQPQHF,TGTGCCGGGAGGGAGAGTAGCAATCAGCCCCAGCATTTT
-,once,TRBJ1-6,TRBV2,CASSESQWSSDSPLHF,TGTGCCAGCAGTGAGTCGCAGTGGTCATCAGATTCACCCCTCCACTTT
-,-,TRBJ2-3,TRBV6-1,CASSFLITDTQYF,TGTGCCAGCAGTTTCCTCATCACAGATACGCAGTATTTT
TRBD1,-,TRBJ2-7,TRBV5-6,CASSSGTGVYEQYF,TGTGCCAGCAGCAGTGGGACAGGGGTCTACGAGCAGTACTTC
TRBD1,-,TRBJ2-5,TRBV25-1,CASSVPGTEETQYF,TGTGCCAGCAGTGTCCCCGGGACAGAAGAGACCCAGTACTTC
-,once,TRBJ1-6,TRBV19,CASSTIENSPLHF,TGTGCCAGTAGTACCATAGAAAATTCACCCCTCCACTTT
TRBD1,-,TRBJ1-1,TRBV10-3,CAISSEGLIQGTEAFF,TGTGCCATCAGCAGTGAAGGTCTGATACAGGGGACTGAAGCTTTCTTT
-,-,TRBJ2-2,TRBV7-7,CASSPRPGSSGTGELFF,TGTGCTAGCAGCCCGCGTCCGGGGTCCTCTGGAACCGGGGAGCTGTTTTTT
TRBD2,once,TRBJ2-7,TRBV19,CASSIRTSGDSYEQYF,TGTGCCAGTAGTATAAGGACTAGCGGGGATTCCTACGAGCAGTACTTC
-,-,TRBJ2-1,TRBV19,CASNSGPRLGSSNEQFF,TGTGCCAGTAATTCGGGACCCCGGCTGGGCAGCAGCAATGAGCAGTTCTTC
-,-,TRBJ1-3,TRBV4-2,CASSPGLLTSVTIYF,TGTGCCAGCAGCCCGGGACTGCTAACCTCTGTTACCATATATTTT
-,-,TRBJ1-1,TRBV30,CACRWGGETEAFF,TGTGCCTGCCGGTGGGGGGGAGAGACTGAAGCTTTCTTT
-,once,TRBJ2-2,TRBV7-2,CASSLVAGGNTGELFF,TGTGCCAGCAGCTTAGTGGCCGGGGGCAACACCGGGGAGCTGTTTTTT
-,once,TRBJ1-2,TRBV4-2,CASSLTTANYGYTF,TGTGCCAGCAGCCTAACGACAGCAAACTATGGCTACACCTTC
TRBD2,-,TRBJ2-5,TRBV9,CASSDRAGGGETQYF,TGTGCCAGCAGCGATCGAGCGGGGGGTGGGGAGACCCAGTACTTC
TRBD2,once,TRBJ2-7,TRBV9,CASSAGGWGEEQYF,TGTGCCAGCAGCGCGGGAGGGTGGGGAGAAGAGCAGTACTTC